This T cell receptor (beta chain) was obtained from a study of PD-1 blockade in classical Hodgkin lymphoma. Study-wide points: Complete responders' baseline diversity resembled that of newly diagnosed patients. There remain no defined causes for the repertoire differences, which possibly reflect disease activity or prior therapy.

About this clone itself: As yet, its antigen is unknown.

Relapse was seen in all patients after autologous stem cell transplantation, and brentuximab vedotin exposure was variable. Classification of best responses gave complete response, partial response or progressive disease. The germline V gene encodes CDR1 SGHTA and CDR2 FQGNSA. V was clipped by 2 bases and J by 5 bases; unmatched bases: 8. The CDR3 is 15 residues long. The repertoire was sequenced with immunoSEQ multiplex PCR; TCRdb's copy has only in-frame clones and lacks some. The sample holds tens of thousands of clones, about three quarters seen once. The input for sequencing was peripheral blood mononuclear cells (PBMCs), taken at baseline. The chain is built from TRBV7-2 and TRBJ1-2; 7 bases fit TRBD1. This receptor was identified in a human donor with classical Hodgkin lymphoma. The CDR3 DNA sequence: TGTGCCAGCAGCTTAATGCAGGGGGGAGTTTATGGCTACACCTTC. It encodes CASSLMQGGVYGYTF. Drawing the rest from reference TRBV7-2 and TRBJ1-2, the complete variable domain is GAGVSQSPSNKVTEKGKDVELRCDPISGHTALYWYRQSLGQGLEFLIYFQGNSAPDKSGLPSDRFSAERTGGSVSTLTIQRTQQEDSAVYLCASSLMQGGVYGYTFGSGTRLTVV.